This T cell receptor beta chain is from a study of long-term antiretroviral therapy in people with HIV. Sequencing used immunoSEQ v3.0 at survey level. Clones were sequenced by immunoSEQ multiplex PCR, and TCRdb holds only the in-frame ones, with some missing. The top ten hold roughly 4.6% of the sample, which has more than 20,000 clones, 65% to 85% seen once. This clone has a handful of counts. The material sequenced was unsorted PBMCs, taken 3 years after starting antiretroviral therapy. The receptor was derived from a man aged 18 to 29 with HIV.

CDR3 DNA sequence: TGCAGTGCTAGAGATAATGGCTACACCTTC. It is translated as CSARDNGYTF. The chain joins TRBV20-1 to TRBJ1-2; unclear D gene. V lost 0 bases and J 6 bases, leaving 2 bases between the germline ends. The CDR3 runs to 10 residues. Looked up from germline, CDR1 is DFQATT and CDR2 is SNEGSKA (reference sequence).